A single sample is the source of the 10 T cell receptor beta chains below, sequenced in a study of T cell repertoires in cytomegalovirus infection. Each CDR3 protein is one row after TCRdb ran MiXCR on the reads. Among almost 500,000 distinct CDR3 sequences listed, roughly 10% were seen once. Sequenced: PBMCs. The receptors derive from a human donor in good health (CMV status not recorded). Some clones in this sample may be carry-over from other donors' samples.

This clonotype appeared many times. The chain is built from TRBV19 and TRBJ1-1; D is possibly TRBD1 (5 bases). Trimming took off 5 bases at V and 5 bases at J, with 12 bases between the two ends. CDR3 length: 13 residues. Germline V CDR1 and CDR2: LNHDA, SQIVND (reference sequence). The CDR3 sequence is CASSLQGETEAFF. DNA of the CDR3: TGTGCCAGTAGTCTCCAAGGGGAGACTGAAGCTTTCTTT.

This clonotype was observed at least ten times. CDR3 in amino acids: CASSLASGRGPDTQYF. CDR3 nucleotides: TGTGCCAGCAGCCTGGCTAGCGGGAGGGGACCAGATACGCAGTATTTT. The chain employs TRBV7-8 and TRBJ2-3, with 12 bases lining up with TRBD2. This CDR3 contains 16 residues. V lost 5 bases to trimming and J lost 4 bases; unmatched junction nucleotides: 7. The germline V gene has CDR1 SGHVS and CDR2 FQNEAQ.

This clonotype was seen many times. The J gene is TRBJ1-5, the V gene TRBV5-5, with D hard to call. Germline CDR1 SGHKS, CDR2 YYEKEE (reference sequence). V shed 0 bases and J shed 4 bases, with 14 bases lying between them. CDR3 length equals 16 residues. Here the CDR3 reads CASSLDRPSINQPQHF. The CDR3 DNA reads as TGTGCCAGCAGCTTGGATCGACCCTCGATTAATCAGCCCCAGCATTTT.

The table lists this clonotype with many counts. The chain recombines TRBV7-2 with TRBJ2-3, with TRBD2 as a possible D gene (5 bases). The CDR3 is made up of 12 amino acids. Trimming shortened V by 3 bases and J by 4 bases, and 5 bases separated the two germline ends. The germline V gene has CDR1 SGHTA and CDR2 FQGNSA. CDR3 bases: TGTGCCAGCAGCTTCGGGGCAGATACGCAGTATTTT. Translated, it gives CASSFGADTQYF.

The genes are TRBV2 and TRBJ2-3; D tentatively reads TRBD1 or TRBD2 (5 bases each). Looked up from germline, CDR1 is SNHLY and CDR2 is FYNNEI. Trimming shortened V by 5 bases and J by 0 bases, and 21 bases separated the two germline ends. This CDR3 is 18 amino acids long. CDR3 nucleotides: TGTGCCAGCAGTACCGAGGGGCTTTTCAGAACTAGCACAGATACGCAGTATTTT. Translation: CASSTEGLFRTSTDTQYF. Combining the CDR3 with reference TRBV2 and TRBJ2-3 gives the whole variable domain EPEVTQTPSHQVTQMGQEVILRCVPISNHLYFYWYRQILGQKVEFLVSFYNNEISEKSEIFDDQFSVERPDGSNFTLKIRSTKLEDSAMYFCASSTEGLFRTSTDTQYFGPGTRLTVL.

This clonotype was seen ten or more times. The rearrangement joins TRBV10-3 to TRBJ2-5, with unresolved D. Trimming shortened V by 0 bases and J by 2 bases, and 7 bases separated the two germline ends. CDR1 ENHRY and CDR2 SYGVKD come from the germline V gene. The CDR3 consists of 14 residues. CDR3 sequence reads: CAISESGTQETQYF. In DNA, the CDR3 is TGTGCCATCAGTGAGTCAGGTACACAAGAGACCCAGTACTTC.

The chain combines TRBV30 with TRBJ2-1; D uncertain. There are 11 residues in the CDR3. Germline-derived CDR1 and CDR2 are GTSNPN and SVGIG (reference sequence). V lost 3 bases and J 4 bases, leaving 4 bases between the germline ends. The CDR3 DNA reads TGTGCCTGGAGAGCGTACAATGAGCAGTTCTTC. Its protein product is CAWRAYNEQFF.

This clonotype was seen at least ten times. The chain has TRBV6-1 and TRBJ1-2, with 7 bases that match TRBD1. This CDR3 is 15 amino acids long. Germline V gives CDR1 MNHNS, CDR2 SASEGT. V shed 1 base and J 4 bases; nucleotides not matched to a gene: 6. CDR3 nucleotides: TGTGCCAGCAGTGAAGTTCTTGGGACAGTCTATGGCTACACCTTC. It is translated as CASSEVLGTVYGYTF.

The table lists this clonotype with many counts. In DNA, the CDR3 is TGTGCCAGCAGTCCGACGGACGGTATGAGAAACGAGCAGTACTTC. Translated, it gives CASSPTDGMRNEQYF. This chain connects TRBV6-5 to TRBJ2-7; D ambiguous. V shed 5 bases and J shed 5 bases, with 19 bases lying between them. The CDR3 has 15 residues. Germline lookup yields CDR1 MNHEY and CDR2 SVGAGI.

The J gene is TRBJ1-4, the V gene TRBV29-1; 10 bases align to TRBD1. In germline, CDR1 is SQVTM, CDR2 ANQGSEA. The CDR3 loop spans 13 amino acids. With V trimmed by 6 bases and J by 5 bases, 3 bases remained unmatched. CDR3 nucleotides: TGCAGCGTCCCGGGACAGGGGAATGAAAAACTGTTTTTT. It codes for CSVPGQGNEKLFF.